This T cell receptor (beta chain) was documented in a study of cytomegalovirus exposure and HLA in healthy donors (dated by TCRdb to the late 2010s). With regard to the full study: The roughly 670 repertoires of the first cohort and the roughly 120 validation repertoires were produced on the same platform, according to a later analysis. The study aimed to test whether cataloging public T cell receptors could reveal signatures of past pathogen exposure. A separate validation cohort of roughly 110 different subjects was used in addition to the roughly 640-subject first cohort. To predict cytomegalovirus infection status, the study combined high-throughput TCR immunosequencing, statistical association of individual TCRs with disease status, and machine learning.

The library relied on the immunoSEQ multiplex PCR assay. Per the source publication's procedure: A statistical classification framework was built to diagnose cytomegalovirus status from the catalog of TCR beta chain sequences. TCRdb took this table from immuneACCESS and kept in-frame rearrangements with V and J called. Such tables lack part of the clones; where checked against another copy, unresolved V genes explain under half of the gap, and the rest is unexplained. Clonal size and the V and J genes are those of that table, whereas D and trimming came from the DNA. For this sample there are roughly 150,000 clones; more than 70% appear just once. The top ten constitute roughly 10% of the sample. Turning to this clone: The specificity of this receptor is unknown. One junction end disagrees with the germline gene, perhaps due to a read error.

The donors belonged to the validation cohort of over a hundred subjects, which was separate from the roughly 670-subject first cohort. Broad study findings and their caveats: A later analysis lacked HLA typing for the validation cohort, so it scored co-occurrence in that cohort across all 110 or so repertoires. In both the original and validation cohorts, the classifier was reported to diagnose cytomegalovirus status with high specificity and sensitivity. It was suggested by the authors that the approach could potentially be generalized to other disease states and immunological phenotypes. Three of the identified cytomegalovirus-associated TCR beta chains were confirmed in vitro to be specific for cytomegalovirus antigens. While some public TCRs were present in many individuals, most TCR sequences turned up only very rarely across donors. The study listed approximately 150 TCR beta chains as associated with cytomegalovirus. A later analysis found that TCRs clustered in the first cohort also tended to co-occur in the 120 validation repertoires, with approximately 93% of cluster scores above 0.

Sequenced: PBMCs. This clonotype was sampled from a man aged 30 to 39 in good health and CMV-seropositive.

The sequenced DNA is TGCGCCAGCAGCCGGACGGAGGGGGCGAACGCTGAAGCTTTCTTT. Translated, it reads CASSRTEGANAEAFF. In this chain, TRBV4-3 is recombined with TRBJ1-1, and 7 bases in between align with TRBD1. There are 15 amino acids in the CDR3, from cysteine to phenylalanine inclusive. Only the CDR3 part of the read is kept: 45 bases, read in frame from the first base. CDR1 is given as LGHNA and CDR2 as YSLEER, both from the germline V gene.